A selection of T cell receptor beta chains follows, all from one sample in a study of blood T cells in healthy people across ages. TCRdb used MiXCR to reprocess the 5' RACE reads, holding one entry per CDR3 protein. The data contain 1.5 million to 2 million distinct CDR3 sequences, around 36% of them singletons. Sequenced input: blood. These receptors all come from a woman aged 25 to 39 in good health. Each CDR3 is given with its conserved first and last residue. Each record gives: D gene, J gene, clone size, V gene, CDR3 protein, CDR3 DNA. A D gene is named only where the DNA matches it firmly. Clone size, where shown, is once, few, many, or a class for clones that have expanded.

>TRBD2|TRBJ2-7|.|TRBV2
CASSGRGGADEQYF
TGTGCCAGCAGTGGGCGCGGGGGGGCCGACGAGCAGTACTTC
>.|TRBJ1-6|.|TRBV6-6
CASSLARLDLHF
TGTGCCAGCAGTTTGGCCCGCCTAGACCTCCACTTT
>.|TRBJ2-3|few|TRBV5-6
CASSGMGRTSTDTQYF
TGTGCCAGCAGCGGCATGGGCAGGACTAGCACAGATACGCAGTATTTT
>.|TRBJ2-5|.|TRBV28
CASVHAREETQYF
TGTGCCAGCGTTCACGCCAGGGAAGAGACCCAGTACTTC
>.|TRBJ1-1|.|TRBV7-9
CASSPRRTNPVNTEAFF
TGTGCCAGCAGCCCCCGACGGACGAATCCCGTGAACACTGAAGCTTTCTTT
>.|TRBJ2-5|.|TRBV9
CACSAGTIAGETQYF
.
>.|TRBJ2-1|.|TRBV6-1
CASREGYGIEQFF
TGTGCCAGCAGGGAAGGCTATGGTATTGAGCAGTTCTTC
>.|TRBJ2-1|.|TRBV7-7
CASSLGGRQETQFF
TGTGCCAGCAGCCTCGGGGGGCGGCAAGAGACCCAGTTCTTC
>.|TRBJ1-1|.|TRBV29-1
CSVEDLRGARAFF
TGCAGCGTTGAAGATCTTCGTGGGGCGAGAGCTTTCTTT
>.|TRBJ2-4|.|TRBV7-2
CASSLGGPGIAKNIQYF
TGTGCCAGCAGCTTGGGTGGGCCAGGGATTGCCAAAAACATTCAGTACTTC
>TRBD2|TRBJ2-1|many|TRBV2
CASSGSGGARNEQFF
TGTGCCAGCAGTGGTAGCGGGGGGGCGCGAAATGAGCAGTTCTTC
>TRBD1|TRBJ2-7|.|TRBV30
CAWSVVQGVGEQYF
TGTGCCTGGAGTGTTGTACAGGGGGTAGGGGAGCAGTACTTC
>.|TRBJ2-1|many|TRBV5-1
CASSIRRAGNEQFF
TGCGCCAGCAGCATCCGCCGGGCGGGAAATGAGCAGTTCTTC
>.|TRBJ2-1|.|TRBV12-3/TRBV12-4
CASRWPGTSYNEQFF
TGTGCCAGCAGGTGGCCCGGGACAAGCTACAATGAGCAGTTCTTC
>TRBD1|TRBJ2-1|many|TRBV7-2
CASSLGQGSSYNEQFF
TGTGCCAGCAGCTTAGGACAGGGGAGCTCCTACAATGAGCAGTTCTTC
>.|TRBJ1-2|.|TRBV30
CAWIWTPYGYTF
TGTGCCTGGATATGGACCCCCTATGGCTACACCTTC